A single sample gave rise to the 28 T cell receptor beta chains below, sequenced in a study of blood T cell repertoires in COVID-19. Generated by immunoSEQ multiplex PCR, the TCRdb table keeps only in-frame clones and is missing some. This sample has tens of thousands of clones, with around 90% found just once. The specimen was peripheral blood. The receptors stem from a man aged 55 to 70 with active COVID-19.

The rearrangement uses TRBV10-3 and TRBJ1-2; 8 bases are a match to TRBD1. The CDR3 is 14 amino acids. Germline V gene lookup returns CDR1 ENHRY and CDR2 SYGVKD. J was trimmed by 4 bases and V by 9 bases; bases with no gene match: 10. Here the CDR3 DNA reads TGTGCCATAAATAAGGACAGGGAAAGCTATGGCTACACCTTC. It is translated as CAINKDRESYGYTF.

The V and J genes are TRBV5-6 and TRBJ1-2; 8 bases agree with TRBD1. The CDR3 has 16 residues. J was trimmed by 3 bases and V by 4 bases; bases with no gene match: 11. Germline-derived CDR1 and CDR2 are SGHDT and YYEEEE. CDR3: CASSRTGMIWDYGYTF. Written as DNA, the CDR3 is TGTGCCAGCAGCCGGACAGGGATGATTTGGGACTATGGCTACACCTTC.

The gene calls are TRBV18 and TRBJ1-6; D not certain. This CDR3 contains 15 residues. Per the germline V gene, CDR1 is KGHSH and CDR2 is LQKENI. The V end lost 3 bases, the J end lost 7 bases, and 13 bases lay between the germline ends. This CDR3 reads CASSPSGAPNSPLHF. Here the CDR3 DNA reads TGTGCCAGCTCACCTTCGGGAGCCCCGAATTCACCCCTCCACTTT.

This clone was recorded only once. The V and J genes are TRBV2 and TRBJ2-5; 9 bases are shared with TRBD2. After removal of 7 bases from V and 5 bases from J, the junction contained 11 bases not matched to a gene. In germline, CDR1 is SNHLY, CDR2 FYNNEI. CDR3 length: 15 residues. As DNA, the CDR3 is TGTGCCAGCATTGGAAAGCGGGGGGAGGGCGAGACCCAGTACTTC. Translation gives CASIGKRGEGETQYF.

The J gene is TRBJ2-5, the V gene TRBV30, with D perhaps TRBD2 (6 bases). CDR1 and CDR2 from the germline V gene are GTSNPN and SVGIG (reference sequence). This CDR3 comprises 14 residues. Trimming took 1 base from V and 1 from J, leaving 10 bases between them. Here the CDR3 DNA reads TGTGCCTGGAGTGGGGAGGCCCTCCAAGAGACCCAGTACTTC. Amino acids: CAWSGEALQETQYF.

The chain has TRBV5-6 and TRBJ2-7, with 8 bases lining up with TRBD1. The CDR3 totals 15 residues. The J segment lost 3 bases and the V segment lost 4 bases, leaving 9 bases of the junction unmatched. Germline V gives CDR1 SGHDT, CDR2 YYEEEE. The CDR3 coding sequence is TGTGCCAGCAGCCGTAGAGGACAGGGAATCTACGAGCAGTACTTC. Protein sequence: CASSRRGQGIYEQYF.

This chain uses TRBV6-5 with TRBJ1-2; 9 bases match TRBD1. Germline V gives CDR1 MNHEY, CDR2 SVGAGI. The CDR3 is 13 residues long. Trimming removed 6 bases from V and 5 bases from J; junction bases left unmatched: 4. In DNA form, the CDR3 reads TGTGCCAGCAGGGAGACAGGGGGGTATGGCTACACCTTC. Translated: CASRETGGYGYTF.

The rearrangement joins TRBV11-2 to TRBJ1-1; 9 nucleotides align to TRBD1. The CDR3 totals 15 residues. Germline values: CDR1 SGHAT, CDR2 FQNNGV. V shed 3 bases and J 4 bases; nucleotides not matched to a gene: 6. The CDR3, as DNA: TGTGCCAGCAGCTTGTATACAGGGGGCTCCACTGAAGCTTTCTTT. This sequence encodes CASSLYTGGSTEAFF.

The chain links TRBV6-5 to TRBJ1-2; 10 nucleotides align to TRBD1. This CDR3 has 14 residues. J lost 5 bases, V lost 6 bases, and 6 bases had no gene match. Per germline, CDR1 MNHEY and CDR2 SVGAGI. The CDR3 DNA reads TGTGCCAGCAGATACGGGACAGGGGAGTATGGCTACACCTTC. Translated: CASRYGTGEYGYTF.

The chain has TRBV5-6 and TRBJ2-7; 8 bases align to TRBD2. The CDR3 is made up of 15 amino acids. J was trimmed by 0 bases and V by 2 bases; bases with no gene match: 4. Germline V gene sequence: CDR1 SGHDT, CDR2 YYEEEE. CDR3 loop: CASSFFGGASYEQYF. As DNA, the CDR3 is TGTGCCAGCAGCTTTTTCGGGGGGGCCTCCTACGAGCAGTACTTC.

The chain employs TRBV5-1 and TRBJ2-1; TRBD1 might be the D (5 bases). Trimming took 1 base from V and 2 from J, leaving 16 bases between them. The CDR3 runs to 17 residues. The germline gives CDR1 SGHRS, CDR2 YFSETQ. The CDR3 sequence is CASSLQGGVSPYNEQFF. CDR3 DNA sequence: TGCGCCAGCAGCTTGCAGGGCGGTGTAAGTCCCTACAATGAGCAGTTCTTC. Full variable domain (missing parts from reference TRBV5-1 and TRBJ2-1): KAGVTQTPRYLIKTRGQQVTLSCSPISGHRSVSWYQQTPGQGLQFLFEYFSETQRNKGNFPGRFSGRQFSNSRSEMNVSTLELGDSALYLCASSLQGGVSPYNEQFFGPGTRLTVL.

The rearrangement links TRBV9 to TRBJ2-1; 9 nucleotides match TRBD2. Trimming took 0 bases from V and 5 from J; bases not matched to a gene: 3. CDR1 is SGDLS and CDR2 is YYNGEE in the germline V gene. There are 15 residues in the CDR3. CDR3 in amino acids: CASSVGLAGNNEQFF. In nucleotides, the CDR3 is TGTGCCAGCAGCGTAGGCCTAGCGGGGAACAATGAGCAGTTCTTC.

This chain links TRBV2 with TRBJ2-3, with 13 bases lining up with TRBD2. From germline, CDR1 is SNHLY and CDR2 FYNNEI. The CDR3 is 15 residues long. Trimming cost V 7 bases and J 5 bases; bases outside gene matches: 6. CDR3 sequence (DNA): TGTGCCAGCAAGCGCACTAGCGGGGGGGTAGATACGCAGTATTTT. It is translated as CASKRTSGGVDTQYF.

The chain carries TRBV6-6 and TRBJ2-7, with D possibly TRBD1 on 5 matching bases. This CDR3 is 16 amino acids long. V was pared by 4 bases and J by 5 bases, with 21 bases between. From germline, CDR1 is MNHNY and CDR2 SVGAGI (reference sequence). The CDR3 DNA is TGTGCCAGCAGTTTCCCCCCCGGTGGGGCCCGCCACGAGCAGTACTTC. Translating it yields CASSFPPGGARHEQYF.

The rearrangement uses TRBV28 and TRBJ2-1; TRBD1 aligns across 10 bases. CDR1 is MDHEN and CDR2 is SYDVKM in the germline V gene. The V and J ends lost 2 bases and 0 bases, in that order; junction bases with no gene match: 16. This CDR3 spans 21 amino acids. As DNA, the CDR3 is TGTGCCAGCAGTTTACCCCCTCCGGGACAGGGGTTAGTTGGCTCCTACAATGAGCAGTTCTTC. Translating it yields CASSLPPPGQGLVGSYNEQFF.

This chain links TRBV10-2 with TRBJ1-1; D is undetermined. CDR3 length equals 12 residues. With 5 bases removed from V and 9 bases from J, the gap between germline ends came to 13 bases. CDR1 is WSHSY and CDR2 is SAAADI in the germline V gene. CDR3: CASSPAGAQAFF. The CDR3 DNA follows: TGCGCCAGCAGTCCCGCGGGCGCACAAGCTTTCTTT.

This CDR3 reads CASSWGGDYRTFFSTDTQYF. DNA of the CDR3: TGTGCCAGCAGTTGGGGCGGGGACTATCGAACGTTCTTTAGCACAGATACGCAGTATTTT. The chain combines TRBV28 with TRBJ2-3; 7 bases agree with TRBD2. The CDR3 extends over 20 amino acids. J gave up 0 bases and V 4 bases, and 19 bases lay outside the gene matches. Per the germline V gene, CDR1 is MDHEN and CDR2 is SYDVKM.

This chain links TRBV6-5 with TRBJ1-3; D is unclear. V was trimmed by 6 bases and J by 8 bases, leaving 11 bases between them. Looked up from germline, CDR1 is MNHEY and CDR2 is SVGAGI. This CDR3 spans 12 amino acids. CDR3 protein: CASSPSADTIYF. The DNA for the CDR3 is TGTGCCAGCAGCCCCTCCGCGGACACCATATATTTT.

V usage is TRBV7-9 and J usage is TRBJ2-1; D ambiguous. Germline assignment: CDR1 SEHNR and CDR2 FQNEAQ (reference sequence). The CDR3 contains 14 residues. The V gene lost 3 bases and the J gene lost 5 bases, with 11 bases spanning the gap. The CDR3 reads CASSFSVRHNEQFF. CDR3 sequence (DNA): TGTGCCAGCAGCTTTTCGGTTCGTCACAATGAGCAGTTCTTC.

The chain recombines TRBV6-5 with TRBJ2-7; D may be TRBD2 (6 bases). The CDR3 is made up of 11 amino acids. Trimming cost V 6 bases and J 3 bases, with 6 bases left between them. Germline assignment: CDR1 MNHEY and CDR2 SVGAGI. The CDR3 reads CASSGGYEQYF. CDR3 nucleotides: TGTGCCAGCAGCGGGGGCTACGAGCAGTACTTC.

This clone was seen only once. The chain recombines TRBV6-4 with TRBJ2-3, with 7 bases fitting TRBD2. CDR1 and CDR2 (germline): MRHNA, SNTAGT. The CDR3 covers 14 residues. With 2 bases clipped from V and 6 bases from J, the junction kept 5 bases outside the gene matches. CDR3: CASSDVAGVDTQYF. CDR3 sequence (DNA): TGTGCCAGCAGTGACGTTGCGGGGGTGGATACGCAGTATTTT.

The rearrangement joins TRBV7-2 to TRBJ1-1, with D unclear. The CDR3 has 15 residues. V lost 5 bases and J 1 base, leaving 14 bases between the germline ends. Germline-derived CDR1 and CDR2 are SGHTA and FQGNSA. The CDR3 sequence is CASSAGGRQNTEAFF. Here the CDR3 DNA reads TGTGCCAGCAGCGCGGGTGGGCGACAGAACACTGAAGCTTTCTTT.

This chain connects TRBV27 to TRBJ1-1; 10 bases are shared with TRBD1. CDR3 length: 13 amino acids. The J segment lost 4 bases and the V segment lost 5 bases, leaving 1 base of the junction unmatched. The V gene's germline CDR1 is MNHEY and CDR2 SMNVEV (reference sequence). The CDR3 coding sequence is TGTGCCAGCAGTGGACAGGGGGTCACTGAAGCTTTCTTT. It is translated as CASSGQGVTEAFF.

The chain carries TRBV6-5 and TRBJ1-2; 10 bases map to TRBD1. Germline values: CDR1 MNHEY, CDR2 SVGAGI. This CDR3 comprises 13 residues. V was clipped by 5 bases and J by 5 bases; unmatched bases: 2. CDR3 sequence: CASSRDRGYGYTF. The CDR3 region has the DNA TGTGCCAGCAGTCGGGACAGGGGATATGGCTACACCTTC.

The chain recombines TRBV7-3 with TRBJ2-5; D unresolved. The germline gives CDR1 SGHTA, CDR2 FQGTGA. Trimming pared 5 bases from V and 5 bases from J, leaving 18 bases between. This CDR3 spans 15 amino acids. The CDR3 here is CASSPNGLSRETQYF. The CDR3 bases are TGTGCCAGCAGCCCAAATGGGCTATCTCGGGAGACCCAGTACTTC.

The rearrangement uses TRBV5-5 and TRBJ1-4; D is possibly TRBD1 (6 bases). CDR1 is SGHKS, CDR2 YYEKEE, per germline (reference sequence). Trimming pared 3 bases from V and 4 bases from J, leaving 10 bases between. The CDR3 is 14 amino acids. The CDR3 region is CASSSGQLNEKLFF. For the CDR3, the DNA is TGTGCCAGCAGCTCCGGACAGCTTAATGAAAAACTGTTTTTT.

V usage is TRBV12-3 or TRBV12-4 and J usage is TRBJ2-7; no firm D call. The CDR3 spans 11 residues. V lost 3 bases and J 6 bases, leaving 6 bases between the germline ends. Here the CDR3 DNA reads TGTGCCAGCAGTTTTGGGCGCGAGCAGTACTTC. Translating it yields CASSFGREQYF.

V and J are TRBV2 and TRBJ2-7; 8 nucleotides align to TRBD1. Germline V lookup: CDR1 SNHLY, CDR2 FYNNEI. The junction had 15 bases not matched to a gene; V was cut back by 5 bases and J by 3 bases. The CDR3 totals 17 residues. The DNA of the CDR3 is TGTGCCAGCAGTTTGCAAGGAACCGGGACAGGTTACTACGAGCAGTACTTC. This sequence encodes CASSLQGTGTGYYEQYF.